The text below deals with one T cell receptor beta chain. Its target is unknown. This specimen comes from a study of T cells after yellow fever vaccination. Germline V CDR1 and CDR2: LGHNA, YSLEER. The CDR3 has 16 amino acids. Trimming removed 1 base from V and 1 base from J, with 12 bases in between. Study-wide points: Weaker in magnitude, the secondary response showed a faster peak on day 5 versus 15. From the bulk population, abundant clonotypes could contaminate and appear within FACS-sorted repertoires. Once the booster was given, most primary-vaccination clones reappeared, at roughly 96% for CD4 and roughly 86% for CD8.

Template switching by 5'RACE produced TCR cDNA, adding a universal primer site and UMIs. TCRdb reanalysed the 5' RACE reads using MiXCR and keeps one entry per CDR3 protein. The sample records about 320,000 distinct CDR3 sequences, under 15% being singletons. The specimen comprised CD4+ T cells sorted from PBMCs, sampled 15 days after the yellow fever booster vaccination. This sequence was found in a man aged 18 to 30 who received the YFV17D yellow fever vaccine. V gene TRBV4-3 combines with J gene TRBJ2-3; D gene uncertain. CDR3 residues: CASSQGFSAGTDTQYF. CDR3 DNA sequence: TGCGCCAGCAGCCAAGGATTTTCGGCAGGCACAGATACGCAGTATTTT.